This T cell receptor (beta chain) was obtained from a study of cytomegalovirus exposure and HLA in healthy donors. At the level of the study: In terms of ancestry, the Caucasian-associated cluster contained around four fifths of the 350 to 450 genotyped donors.

The CDR3 covers 14 residues. Trimming cost V 4 bases and J 3 bases, with 12 bases left between them. Germline V gives CDR1 LNHDA, CDR2 SQIVND (reference sequence). It was with 60 Vbeta and 13 Jbeta primers that the PCR ran. Produced via immunoSEQ multiplex PCR; TCRdb's table is partial and in-frame only. The profile shows 90,000 to 150,000 clones, roughly 63% of them singletons. The genes are TRBV19 and TRBJ1-1; maybe TRBD1 (6 bases). Sequences were obtained from PBMCs. The receptor was isolated from a man aged 35 to 55 in good health and CMV-seropositive. The CDR3 loop is CASSTRTADTEAFF. Written as DNA, the CDR3 is TGTGCCAGTAGTACCCGGACAGCAGACACTGAAGCTTTCTTT.